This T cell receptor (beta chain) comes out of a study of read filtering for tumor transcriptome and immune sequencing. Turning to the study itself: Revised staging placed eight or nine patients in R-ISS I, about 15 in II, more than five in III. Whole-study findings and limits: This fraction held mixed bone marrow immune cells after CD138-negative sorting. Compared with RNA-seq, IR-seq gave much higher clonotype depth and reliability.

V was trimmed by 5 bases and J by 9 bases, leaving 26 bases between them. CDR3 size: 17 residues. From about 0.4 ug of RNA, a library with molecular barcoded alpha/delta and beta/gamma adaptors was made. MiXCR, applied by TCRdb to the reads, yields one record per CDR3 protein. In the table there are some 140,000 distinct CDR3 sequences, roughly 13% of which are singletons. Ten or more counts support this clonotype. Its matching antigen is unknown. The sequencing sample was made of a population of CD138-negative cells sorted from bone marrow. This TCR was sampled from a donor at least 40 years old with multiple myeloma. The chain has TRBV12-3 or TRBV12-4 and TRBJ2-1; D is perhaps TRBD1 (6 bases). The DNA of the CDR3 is TGTGCCAGCAGTCCGCCGGACAGCCCTACCCACTCTATTGAGCAGTTCTTC. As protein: CASSPPDSPTHSIEQFF.